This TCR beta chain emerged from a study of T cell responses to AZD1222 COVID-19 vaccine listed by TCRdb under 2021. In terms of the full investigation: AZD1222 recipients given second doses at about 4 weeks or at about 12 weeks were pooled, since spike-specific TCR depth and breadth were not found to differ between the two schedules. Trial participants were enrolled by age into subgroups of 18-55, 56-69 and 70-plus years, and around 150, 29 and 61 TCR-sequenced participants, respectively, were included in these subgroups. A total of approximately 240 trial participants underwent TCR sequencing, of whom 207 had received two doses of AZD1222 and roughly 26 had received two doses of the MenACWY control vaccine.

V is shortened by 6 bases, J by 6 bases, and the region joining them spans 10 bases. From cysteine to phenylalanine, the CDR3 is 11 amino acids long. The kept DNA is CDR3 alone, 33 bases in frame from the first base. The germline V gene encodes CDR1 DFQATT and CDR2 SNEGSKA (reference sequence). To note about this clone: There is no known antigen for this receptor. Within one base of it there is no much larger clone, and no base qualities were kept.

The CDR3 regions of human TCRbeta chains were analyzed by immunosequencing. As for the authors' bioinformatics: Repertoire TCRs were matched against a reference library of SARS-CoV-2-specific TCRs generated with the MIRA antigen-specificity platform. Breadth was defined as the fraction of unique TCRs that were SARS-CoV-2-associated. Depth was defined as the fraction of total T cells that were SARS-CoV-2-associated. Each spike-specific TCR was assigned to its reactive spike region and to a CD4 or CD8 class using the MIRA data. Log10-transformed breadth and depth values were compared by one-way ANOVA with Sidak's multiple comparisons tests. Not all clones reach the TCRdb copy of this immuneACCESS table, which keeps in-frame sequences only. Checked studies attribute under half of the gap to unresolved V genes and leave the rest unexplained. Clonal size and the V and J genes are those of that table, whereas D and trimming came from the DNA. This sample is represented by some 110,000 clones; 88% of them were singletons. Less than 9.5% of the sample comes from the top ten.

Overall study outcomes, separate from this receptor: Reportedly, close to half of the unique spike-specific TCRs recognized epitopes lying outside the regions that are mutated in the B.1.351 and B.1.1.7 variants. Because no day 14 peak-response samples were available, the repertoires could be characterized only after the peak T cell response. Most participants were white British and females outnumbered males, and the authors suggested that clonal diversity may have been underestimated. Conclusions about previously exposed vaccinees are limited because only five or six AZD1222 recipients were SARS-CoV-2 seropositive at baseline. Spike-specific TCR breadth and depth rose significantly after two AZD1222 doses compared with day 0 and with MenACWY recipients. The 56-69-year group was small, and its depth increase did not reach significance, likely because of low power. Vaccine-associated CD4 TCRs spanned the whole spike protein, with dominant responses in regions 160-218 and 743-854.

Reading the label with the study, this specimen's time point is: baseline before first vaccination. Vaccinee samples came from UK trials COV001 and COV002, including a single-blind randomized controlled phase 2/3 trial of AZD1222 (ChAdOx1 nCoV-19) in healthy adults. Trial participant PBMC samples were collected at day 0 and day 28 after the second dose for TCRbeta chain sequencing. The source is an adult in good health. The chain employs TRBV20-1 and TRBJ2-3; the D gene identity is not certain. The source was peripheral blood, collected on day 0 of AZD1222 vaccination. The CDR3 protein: CSAGRADTQYF. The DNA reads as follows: TGCAGTGCCGGAAGGGCCGATACGCAGTATTTT.